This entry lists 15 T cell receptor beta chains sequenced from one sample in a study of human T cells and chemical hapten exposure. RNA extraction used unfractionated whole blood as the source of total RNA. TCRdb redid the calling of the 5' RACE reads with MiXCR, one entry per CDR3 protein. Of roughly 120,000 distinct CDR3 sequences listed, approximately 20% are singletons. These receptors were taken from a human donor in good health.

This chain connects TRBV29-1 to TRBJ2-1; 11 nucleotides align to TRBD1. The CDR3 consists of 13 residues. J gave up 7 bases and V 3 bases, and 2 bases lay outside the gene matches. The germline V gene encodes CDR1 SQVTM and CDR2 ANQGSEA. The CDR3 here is CSVDGTGGNEQFF. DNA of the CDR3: TGCAGCGTTGATGGGACAGGGGGAAATGAGCAGTTCTTC.

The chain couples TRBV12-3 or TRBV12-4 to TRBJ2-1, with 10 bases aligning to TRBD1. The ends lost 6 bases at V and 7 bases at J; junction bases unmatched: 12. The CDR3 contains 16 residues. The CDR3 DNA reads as TGTGCCAGCAGGGCTATGACAGGGGGCCTAGGTAATGAGCAGTTCTTC. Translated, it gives CASRAMTGGLGNEQFF.

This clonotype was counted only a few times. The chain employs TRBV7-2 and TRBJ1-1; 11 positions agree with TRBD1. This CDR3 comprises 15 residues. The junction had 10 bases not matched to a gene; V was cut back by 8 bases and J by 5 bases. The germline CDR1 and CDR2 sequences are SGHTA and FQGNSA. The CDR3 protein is CASRTGGFKSTEAFF. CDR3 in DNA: TGTGCCAGCCGGACAGGGGGCTTTAAGAGTACTGAAGCTTTCTTT.

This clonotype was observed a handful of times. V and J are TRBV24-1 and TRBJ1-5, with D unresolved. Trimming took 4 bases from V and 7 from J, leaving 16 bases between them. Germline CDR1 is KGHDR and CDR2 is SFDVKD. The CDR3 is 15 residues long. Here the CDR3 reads CATSDPDGVGQPQHF. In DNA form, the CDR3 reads TGTGCCACCAGTGACCCCGATGGGGTTGGACAGCCCCAGCATTTT.

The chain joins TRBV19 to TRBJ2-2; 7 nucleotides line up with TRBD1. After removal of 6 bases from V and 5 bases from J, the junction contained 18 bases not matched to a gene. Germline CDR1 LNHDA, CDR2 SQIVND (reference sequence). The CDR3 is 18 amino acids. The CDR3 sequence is CASSLGPIRGTGTGELFF. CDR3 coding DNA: TGTGCCAGTAGCCTAGGCCCTATCAGGGGGACCGGTACCGGGGAGCTGTTTTTT.

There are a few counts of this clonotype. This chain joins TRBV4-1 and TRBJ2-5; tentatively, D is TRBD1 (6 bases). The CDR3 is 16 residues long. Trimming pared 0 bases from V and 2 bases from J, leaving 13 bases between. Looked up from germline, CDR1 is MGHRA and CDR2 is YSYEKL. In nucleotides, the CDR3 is TGCGCCAGCAGCCAAGATCAAACAGGGTGGCAAGAGACCCAGTACTTC. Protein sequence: CASSQDQTGWQETQYF.

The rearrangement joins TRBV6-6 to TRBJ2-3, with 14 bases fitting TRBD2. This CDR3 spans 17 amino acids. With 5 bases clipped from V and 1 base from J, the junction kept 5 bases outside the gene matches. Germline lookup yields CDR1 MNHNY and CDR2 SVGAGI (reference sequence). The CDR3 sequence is CASSTGTSGRGTDTQYF. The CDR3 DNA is TGTGCCAGCAGTACCGGGACTAGCGGGAGAGGCACAGATACGCAGTATTTT.

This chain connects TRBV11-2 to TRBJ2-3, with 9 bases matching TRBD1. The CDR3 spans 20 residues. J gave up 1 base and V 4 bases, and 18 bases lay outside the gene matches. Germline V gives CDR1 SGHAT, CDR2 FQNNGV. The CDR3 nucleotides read TGTGCCAGCAGCTCGGTACCGGGACAGGGTTTTTCCGGGGGCACAGATACGCAGTATTTT. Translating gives CASSSVPGQGFSGGTDTQYF.

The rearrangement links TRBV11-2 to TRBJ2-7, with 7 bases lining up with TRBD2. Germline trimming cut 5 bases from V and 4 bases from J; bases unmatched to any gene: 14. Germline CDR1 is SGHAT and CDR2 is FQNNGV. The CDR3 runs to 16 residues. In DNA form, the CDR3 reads TGTGCCAGCAGCACCGGGACTACCTTACAAGATTACGAGCAGTACTTC. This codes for CASSTGTTLQDYEQYF.

CDR3 in amino acids: CASGISGNTGELFF. Written as DNA, the CDR3 is TGTGCCAGCGGGATTAGCGGGAACACCGGGGAGCTGTTTTTT. The chain has TRBV28 and TRBJ2-2; D perhaps matches TRBD2 (6 bases). This CDR3 is 14 amino acids long. Germline CDR1 reads MDHEN; CDR2 reads SYDVKM. V was clipped by 8 bases and J by 1 base, with 11 bases between them.

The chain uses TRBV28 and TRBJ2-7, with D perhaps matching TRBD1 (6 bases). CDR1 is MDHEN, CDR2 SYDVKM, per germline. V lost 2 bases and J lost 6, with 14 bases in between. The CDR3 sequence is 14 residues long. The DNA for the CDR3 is TGTGCCAGCAGTTTAATCACGACAGGAGGCGAGCAGTACTTC. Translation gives CASSLITTGGEQYF. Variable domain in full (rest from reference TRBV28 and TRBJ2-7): DVKVTQSSRYLVKRTGEKVFLECVQDMDHENMFWYRQDPGLGLRLIYFSYDVKMKEKGDIPEGYSVSREKKERFSLILESASTNQTSMYLCASSLITTGGEQYFGPGTRLTVT.

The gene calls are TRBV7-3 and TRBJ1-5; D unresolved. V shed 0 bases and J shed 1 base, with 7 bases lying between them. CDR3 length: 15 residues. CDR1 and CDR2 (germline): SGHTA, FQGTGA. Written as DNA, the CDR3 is TGTGCCAGCAGCTTAACGGTCGGCAGCAATCAGCCCCAGCATTTT. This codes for CASSLTVGSNQPQHF.

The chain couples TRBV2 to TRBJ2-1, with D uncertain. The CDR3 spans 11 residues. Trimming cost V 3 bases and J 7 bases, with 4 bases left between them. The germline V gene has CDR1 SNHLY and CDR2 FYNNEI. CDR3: CASSEVNEQFF. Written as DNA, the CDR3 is TGTGCCAGCAGTGAGGTAAATGAGCAGTTCTTC.

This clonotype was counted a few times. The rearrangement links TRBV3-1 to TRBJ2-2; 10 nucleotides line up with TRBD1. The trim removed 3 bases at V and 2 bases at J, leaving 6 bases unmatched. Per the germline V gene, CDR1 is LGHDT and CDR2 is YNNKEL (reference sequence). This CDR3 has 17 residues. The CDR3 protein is CASSHSDRGRNTGELFF. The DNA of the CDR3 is TGTGCCAGCAGCCACTCAGACAGGGGGCGCAACACCGGGGAGCTGTTTTTT.

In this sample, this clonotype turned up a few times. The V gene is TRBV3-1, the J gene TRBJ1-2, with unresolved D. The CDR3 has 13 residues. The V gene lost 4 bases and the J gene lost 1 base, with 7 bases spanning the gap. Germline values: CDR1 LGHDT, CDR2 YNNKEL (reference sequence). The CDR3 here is CASSRGINYGYTF. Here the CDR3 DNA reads TGTGCCAGCAGCCGAGGGATTAACTATGGCTACACCTTC.